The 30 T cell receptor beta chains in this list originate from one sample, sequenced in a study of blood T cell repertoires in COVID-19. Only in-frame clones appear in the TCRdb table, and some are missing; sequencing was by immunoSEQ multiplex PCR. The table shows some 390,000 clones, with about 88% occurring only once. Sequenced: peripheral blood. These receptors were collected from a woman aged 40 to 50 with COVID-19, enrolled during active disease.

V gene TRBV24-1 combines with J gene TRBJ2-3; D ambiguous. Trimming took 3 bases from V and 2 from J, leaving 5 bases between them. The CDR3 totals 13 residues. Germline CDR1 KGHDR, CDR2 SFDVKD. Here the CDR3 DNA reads TGTGCCACCAGTGATGTGTACACAGATACGCAGTATTTT. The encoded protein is CATSDVYTDTQYF.

CDR3 in DNA: TGCAGTGTCACCCGGGACAGGGAAGAGTTCTTC. Its protein product is CSVTRDREEFF. The gene calls are TRBV20-1 and TRBJ2-1; TRBD1 aligns across 9 bases. With 7 bases clipped from V and 14 bases from J, the junction kept 9 bases outside the gene matches. The CDR3 loop spans 11 amino acids. Germline-derived CDR1 and CDR2 are DFQATT and SNEGSKA (reference sequence).

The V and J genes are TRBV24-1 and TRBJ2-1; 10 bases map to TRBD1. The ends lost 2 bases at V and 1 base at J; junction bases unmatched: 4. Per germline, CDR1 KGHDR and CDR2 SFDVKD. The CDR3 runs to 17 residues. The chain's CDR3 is CATSDSGTGVSYNEQFF. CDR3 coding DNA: TGTGCCACCAGTGATTCCGGGACAGGGGTATCCTACAATGAGCAGTTCTTC.

The CDR3 region is CASSPTGTGGDTQYF. As DNA, the CDR3 is TGTGCCAGCAGCCCTACCGGGACAGGAGGAGATACGCAGTATTTT. J is TRBJ2-3 and V is TRBV7-3; 8 bases are a match to TRBD1. Trimming at V came to 5 bases and at J to 5 bases, leaving 9 bases not matched to a gene. From germline, CDR1 is SGHTA and CDR2 FQGTGA. This CDR3 is built from 15 residues.

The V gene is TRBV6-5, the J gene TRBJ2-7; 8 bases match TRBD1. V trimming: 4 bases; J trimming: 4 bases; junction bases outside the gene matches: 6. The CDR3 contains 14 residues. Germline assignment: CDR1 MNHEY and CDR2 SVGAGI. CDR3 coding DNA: TGTGCCAGCAGTTCCCCCACAGGGGGGTACGAGCAGTACTTC. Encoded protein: CASSSPTGGYEQYF.

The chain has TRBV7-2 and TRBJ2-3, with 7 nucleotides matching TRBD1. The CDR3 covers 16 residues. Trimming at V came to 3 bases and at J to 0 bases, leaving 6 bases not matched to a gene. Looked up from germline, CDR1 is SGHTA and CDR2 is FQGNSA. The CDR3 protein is CASSLIRGGSTDTQYF. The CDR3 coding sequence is TGTGCCAGCAGCTTGATCAGAGGGGGCAGCACAGATACGCAGTATTTT.

The CDR3: CATRDRGIDEQYF. Written as DNA, the CDR3 is TGTGCCACGCGGGACAGGGGGATCGACGAGCAGTACTTC. The chain combines TRBV19 with TRBJ2-7; 11 bases line up with TRBD1. This CDR3 spans 13 amino acids. The V segment lost 10 bases and the J segment 5 bases; nucleotides outside the gene matches: 7. Germline values: CDR1 LNHDA, CDR2 SQIVND (reference sequence).

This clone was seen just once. CDR3 loop: CASSPFRPGDNLRNTEAFF. The CDR3 coding sequence is TGTGCCAGCTCACCATTTCGGCCAGGGGACAATCTTCGGAACACTGAAGCTTTCTTT. The rearrangement links TRBV18 to TRBJ1-1; TRBD1 is a possible D gene (6 bases). The germline gives CDR1 KGHSH, CDR2 LQKENI. Trimming cost V 2 bases and J 1 base, with 23 bases left between them. This CDR3 spans 19 amino acids.

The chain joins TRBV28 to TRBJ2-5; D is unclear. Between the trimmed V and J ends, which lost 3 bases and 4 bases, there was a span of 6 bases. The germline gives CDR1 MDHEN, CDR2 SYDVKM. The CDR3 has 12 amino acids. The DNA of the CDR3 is TGTGCCAGCAGTTTGCCCGGAGAGACCCAGTACTTC. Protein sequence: CASSLPGETQYF.

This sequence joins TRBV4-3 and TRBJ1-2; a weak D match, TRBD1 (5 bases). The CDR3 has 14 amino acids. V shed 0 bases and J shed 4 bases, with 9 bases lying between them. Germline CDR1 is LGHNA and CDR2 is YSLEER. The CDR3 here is CASSQDWGGYGYTF. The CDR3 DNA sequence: TGCGCCAGCAGCCAAGATTGGGGGGGCTATGGCTACACCTTC.

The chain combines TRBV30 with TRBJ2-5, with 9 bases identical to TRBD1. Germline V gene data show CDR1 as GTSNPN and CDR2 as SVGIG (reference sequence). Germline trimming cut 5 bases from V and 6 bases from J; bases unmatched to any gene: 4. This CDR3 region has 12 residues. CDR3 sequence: CAWGQGTKTQYF. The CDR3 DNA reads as TGTGCCTGGGGACAGGGGACGAAGACCCAGTACTTC.

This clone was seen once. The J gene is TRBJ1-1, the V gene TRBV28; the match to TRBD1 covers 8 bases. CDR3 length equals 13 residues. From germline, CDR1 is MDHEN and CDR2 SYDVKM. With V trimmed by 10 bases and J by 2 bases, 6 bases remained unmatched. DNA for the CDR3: TGTGCCACCCTTACAGGGGGAAACACTGAAGCTTTCTTT. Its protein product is CATLTGGNTEAFF.

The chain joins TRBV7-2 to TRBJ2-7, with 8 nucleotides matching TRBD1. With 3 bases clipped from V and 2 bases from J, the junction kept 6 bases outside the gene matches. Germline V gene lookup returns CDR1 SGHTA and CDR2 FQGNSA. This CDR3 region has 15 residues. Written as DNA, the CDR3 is TGTGCCAGCAGCTTCGGACAGGGAACGACCTACGAGCAGTACTTC. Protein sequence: CASSFGQGTTYEQYF.

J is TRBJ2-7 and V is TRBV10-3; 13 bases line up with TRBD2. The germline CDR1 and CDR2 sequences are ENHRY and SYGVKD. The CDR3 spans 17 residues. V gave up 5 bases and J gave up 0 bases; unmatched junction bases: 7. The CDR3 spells CAISRTSGGESSYEQYF. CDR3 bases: TGTGCCATCAGTAGGACTAGCGGGGGCGAAAGCTCCTACGAGCAGTACTTC.

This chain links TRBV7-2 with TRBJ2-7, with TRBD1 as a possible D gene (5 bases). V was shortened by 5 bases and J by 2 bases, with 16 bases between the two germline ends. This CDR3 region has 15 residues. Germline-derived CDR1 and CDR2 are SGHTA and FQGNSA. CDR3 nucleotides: TGTGCCAGCAGCCTCTCGGCAGGGCTCGCCTACGAGCAGTACTTC. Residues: CASSLSAGLAYEQYF.

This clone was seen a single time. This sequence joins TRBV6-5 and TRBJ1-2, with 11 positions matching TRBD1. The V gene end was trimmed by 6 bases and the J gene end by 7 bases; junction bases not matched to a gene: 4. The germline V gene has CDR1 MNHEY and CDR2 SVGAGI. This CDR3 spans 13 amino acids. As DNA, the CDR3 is TGTGCCAGCAGAGGTGGGACAGGGGGTGGCTACACCTTC. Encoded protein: CASRGGTGGGYTF.

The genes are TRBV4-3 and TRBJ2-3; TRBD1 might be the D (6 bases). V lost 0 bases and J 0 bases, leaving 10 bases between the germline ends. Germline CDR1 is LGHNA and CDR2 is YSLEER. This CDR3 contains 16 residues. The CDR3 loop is CASSQDRGGSTDTQYF. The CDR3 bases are TGCGCCAGCAGCCAAGACAGGGGCGGGAGCACAGATACGCAGTATTTT.

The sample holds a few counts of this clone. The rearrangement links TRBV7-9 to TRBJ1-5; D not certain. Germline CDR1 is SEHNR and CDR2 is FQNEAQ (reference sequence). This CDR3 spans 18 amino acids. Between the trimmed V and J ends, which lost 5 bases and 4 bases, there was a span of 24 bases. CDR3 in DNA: TGTGCCAGCAGCCTAAATCGCCGGGGTTCGGGAGGGAATCAGCCCCAGCATTTT. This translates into CASSLNRRGSGGNQPQHF.

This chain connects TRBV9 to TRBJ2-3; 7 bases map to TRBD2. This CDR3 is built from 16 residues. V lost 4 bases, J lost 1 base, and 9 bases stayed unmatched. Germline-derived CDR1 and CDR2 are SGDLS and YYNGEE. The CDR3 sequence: CASSPFQAGGTDTQYF. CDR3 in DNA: TGTGCCAGCAGCCCTTTTCAGGCGGGGGGCACAGATACGCAGTATTTT. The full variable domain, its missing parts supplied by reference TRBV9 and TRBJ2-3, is DSGVTQTPKHLITATGQRVTLRCSPRSGDLSVYWYQQSLDQGLQFLIQYYNGEERAKGNILERFSAQQFPDLHSELNLSSLELGDSALYFCASSPFQAGGTDTQYFGPGTRLTVL.

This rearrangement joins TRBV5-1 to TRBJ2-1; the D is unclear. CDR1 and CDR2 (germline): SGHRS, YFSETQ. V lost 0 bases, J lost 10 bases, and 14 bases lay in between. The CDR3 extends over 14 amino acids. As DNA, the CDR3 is TGCGCCAGCAGCTTGGCTTCTAGGTACGAGGAGCAGTTCTTC. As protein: CASSLASRYEEQFF.

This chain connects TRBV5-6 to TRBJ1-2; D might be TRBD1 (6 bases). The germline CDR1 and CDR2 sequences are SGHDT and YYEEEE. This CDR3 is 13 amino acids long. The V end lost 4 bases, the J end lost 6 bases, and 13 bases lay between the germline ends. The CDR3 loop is CASSRWAGDGYTF. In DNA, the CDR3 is TGTGCCAGCAGCCGCTGGGCAGGGGATGGCTACACCTTC.

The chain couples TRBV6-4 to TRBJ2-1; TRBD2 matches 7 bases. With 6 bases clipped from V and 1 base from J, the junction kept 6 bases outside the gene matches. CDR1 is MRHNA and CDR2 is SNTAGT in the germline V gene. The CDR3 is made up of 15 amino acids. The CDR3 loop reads CASSREERSYNEQFF. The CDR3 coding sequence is TGTGCCAGCAGCCGGGAGGAGCGGTCCTACAATGAGCAGTTCTTC.

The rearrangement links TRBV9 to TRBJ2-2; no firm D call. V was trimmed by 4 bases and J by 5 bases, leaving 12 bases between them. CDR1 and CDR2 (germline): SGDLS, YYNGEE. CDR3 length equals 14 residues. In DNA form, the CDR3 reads TGTGCCAGCAGCCCCAGCCCAGGTACCGGGGAGCTGTTTTTT. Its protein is CASSPSPGTGELFF.

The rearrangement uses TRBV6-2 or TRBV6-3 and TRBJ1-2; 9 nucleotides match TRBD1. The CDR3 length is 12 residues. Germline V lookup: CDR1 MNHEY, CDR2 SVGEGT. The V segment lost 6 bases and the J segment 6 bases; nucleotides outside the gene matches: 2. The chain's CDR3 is CASSWTGDGYTF. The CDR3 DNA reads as TGTGCCAGCAGCTGGACAGGGGATGGCTACACCTTC.

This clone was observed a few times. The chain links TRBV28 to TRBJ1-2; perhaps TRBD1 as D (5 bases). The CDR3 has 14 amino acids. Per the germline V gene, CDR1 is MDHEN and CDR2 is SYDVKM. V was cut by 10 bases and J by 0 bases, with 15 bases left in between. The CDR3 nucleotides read TGTGCCACTAAATGGGGCAGAGCTAACTATGGCTACACCTTC. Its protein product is CATKWGRANYGYTF.

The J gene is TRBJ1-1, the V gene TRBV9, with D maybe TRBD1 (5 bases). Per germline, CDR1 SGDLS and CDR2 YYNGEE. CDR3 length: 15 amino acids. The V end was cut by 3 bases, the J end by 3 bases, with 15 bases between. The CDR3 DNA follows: TGTGCCAGCAGCGCCAGATTCGGGGGGGACACTGAAGCTTTCTTT. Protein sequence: CASSARFGGDTEAFF.

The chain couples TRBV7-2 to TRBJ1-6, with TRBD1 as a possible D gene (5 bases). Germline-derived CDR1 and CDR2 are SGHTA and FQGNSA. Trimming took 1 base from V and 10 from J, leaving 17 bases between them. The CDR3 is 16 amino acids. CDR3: CASSLVGGSPGSPLHF. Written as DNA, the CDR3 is TGTGCCAGCAGCTTAGTAGGTGGCAGCCCAGGGTCACCCCTCCACTTT.

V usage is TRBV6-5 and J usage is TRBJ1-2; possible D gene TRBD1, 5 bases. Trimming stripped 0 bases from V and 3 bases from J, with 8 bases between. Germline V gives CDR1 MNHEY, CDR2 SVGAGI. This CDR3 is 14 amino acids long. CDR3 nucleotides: TGTGCCAGCAGTTACTCCAGGGTCGACTATGGCTACACCTTC. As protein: CASSYSRVDYGYTF.

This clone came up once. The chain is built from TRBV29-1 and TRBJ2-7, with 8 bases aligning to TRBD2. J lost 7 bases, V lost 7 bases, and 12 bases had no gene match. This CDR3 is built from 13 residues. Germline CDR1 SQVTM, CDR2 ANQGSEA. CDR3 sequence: CSGQLAAEGEQYF. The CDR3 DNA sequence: TGCAGCGGACAACTAGCGGCCGAAGGGGAGCAGTACTTC.

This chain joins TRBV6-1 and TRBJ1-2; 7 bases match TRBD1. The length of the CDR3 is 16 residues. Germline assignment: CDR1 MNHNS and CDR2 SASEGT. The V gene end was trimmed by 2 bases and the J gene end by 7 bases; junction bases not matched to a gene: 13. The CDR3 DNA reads TGTGCCAGCAGTGAACCCCTTGGCAGGGGGTCTGGTGGCTACACCTTC. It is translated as CASSEPLGRGSGGYTF.